The 28 T cell receptor beta chains below all came from one sample that was sequenced in a study of technical replicates of blood from several donors. Repertoires were generated with immunoSEQ multiplex PCR, while TCRdb's copy carries only in-frame clones and drops some. This sample has more than 60,000 clones, with approximately 95% found just once. The source material was T cells isolated from PBMCs. These receptors were obtained from a human donor in good health.

The chain combines TRBV27 with TRBJ1-2; 7 bases agree with TRBD1. The J segment lost 4 bases and the V segment lost 6 bases, leaving 8 bases of the junction unmatched. Germline CDR1 and CDR2: MNHEY and SMNVEV (reference sequence). This CDR3 has 14 residues. CDR3 sequence: CASRSTGWGYGYTF. CDR3 nucleotides: TGTGCCAGCAGGTCGACAGGGTGGGGCTATGGCTACACCTTC.

V is TRBV7-3 and J is TRBJ2-7; 8 positions match TRBD1. The junction had 6 bases not matched to a gene; V was cut back by 2 bases and J by 0 bases. The CDR3 has 16 amino acids. The germline gives CDR1 SGHTA, CDR2 FQGTGA. CDR3: CASSLWGTGSSYEQYF. The CDR3 DNA sequence: TGTGCCAGCAGCTTATGGGGGACAGGAAGCTCCTACGAGCAGTACTTC. Together with reference TRBV7-3 and TRBJ2-7, the CDR3 gives the full variable domain: GAGVSQTPSNKVTEKGKYVELRCDPISGHTALYWYRQSLGQGPEFLIYFQGTGAADDSGLPNDRFFAVRPEGSVSTLKIQRTERGDSAVYLCASSLWGTGSSYEQYFGPGTRLTVT.

V gene TRBV6-5 combines with J gene TRBJ2-1; TRBD2 matches at 7 bases. The CDR3 length is 15 residues. V was clipped by 2 bases and J by 4 bases; unmatched bases: 5. Germline V gene sequence: CDR1 MNHEY, CDR2 SVGAGI. CDR3 region: CASSYGSGLYNEQFF. CDR3 coding DNA: TGTGCCAGCAGTTACGGTAGCGGGCTATACAATGAGCAGTTCTTC.

V usage is TRBV15 and J usage is TRBJ1-2; TRBD1 aligns across 8 bases. CDR3 length: 16 amino acids. Germline loops: CDR1 LNHNV, CDR2 YYDKDF (reference sequence). V lost 0 bases to trimming and J lost 6 bases; unmatched junction nucleotides: 9. CDR3 in DNA: TGTGCCACCAGCAGAGATGAGGCAGGGGGCGGTAATGGCTACACCTTC. It specifies CATSRDEAGGGNGYTF.

The V call is TRBV11-2, the J call TRBJ2-7; a possible D gene is TRBD1 (5 bases). Trimming left V 5 bases short and J 0 bases short, with 14 bases between. Germline V gives CDR1 SGHAT, CDR2 FQNNGV. The CDR3 runs to 15 residues. The CDR3 sequence is CASSPRQLTSYEQYF. The CDR3 coding sequence is TGTGCCAGCAGCCCTCGACAGTTAACCTCCTACGAGCAGTACTTC. The variable domain in full, with the rest retrieved from reference TRBV11-2 and TRBJ2-7, is EAGVAQSPRYKIIEKRQSVAFWCNPISGHATLYWYQQILGQGPKLLIQFQNNGVVDDSQLPKDRFSAERLKGVDSTLKIQPAKLEDSAVYLCASSPRQLTSYEQYFGPGTRLTVT.

The chain carries TRBV6-6 and TRBJ2-7; D is perhaps TRBD2 (6 bases). This CDR3 is built from 14 residues. Germline V CDR1 and CDR2: MNHNY, SVGAGI (reference sequence). V lost 0 bases, J lost 4 bases, and 10 bases lay in between. The DNA for the CDR3 is TGTGCCAGCAGTTACTCACCCAGCGGGTACGAGCAGTACTTC. Encoded protein: CASSYSPSGYEQYF.

The DNA for the CDR3 is TGTGCCAGCAGCGTCGGAAACACCATATATTTT. Its translation: CASSVGNTIYF. The chain recombines TRBV6-5 with TRBJ1-3; D not certain. Germline CDR1 and CDR2: MNHEY and SVGAGI. Trimming shortened V by 6 bases and J by 4 bases, and 4 bases separated the two germline ends. The CDR3 totals 11 residues.

This clone was detected once. The chain has TRBV11-3 and TRBJ2-3; D perhaps matches TRBD1 (6 bases). The CDR3 loop spans 13 amino acids. CDR1 SGHNT and CDR2 YENEEA come from the germline V gene. V was clipped by 0 bases and J by 6 bases, with 7 bases between them. This CDR3 is CASSLEGADTQYF. The CDR3 DNA reads TGTGCCAGCAGCTTAGAGGGGGCGGATACGCAGTATTTT.

The chain recombines TRBV30 with TRBJ1-1; no firm D call. The length of the CDR3 is 12 residues. Germline values: CDR1 GTSNPN, CDR2 SVGIG (reference sequence). CDR3 in amino acids: CAVTVWDTEAFF. The CDR3 region has the DNA TGTGCTGTAACAGTGTGGGACACTGAAGCTTTCTTT.

This chain joins TRBV29-1 and TRBJ2-1, with 8 bases fitting TRBD2. The germline V gene encodes CDR1 SQVTM and CDR2 ANQGSEA. This CDR3 is 12 amino acids long. V was pared by 3 bases and J by 6 bases, with 1 base of the junction left unmatched. The CDR3 sequence is CSVEREVNEQFF. The CDR3 DNA is TGCAGCGTTGAGCGGGAGGTCAATGAGCAGTTCTTC.

The rearrangement joins TRBV6-5 to TRBJ2-5, with 11 bases that match TRBD2. From germline, CDR1 is MNHEY and CDR2 SVGAGI. The CDR3 covers 16 residues. With V trimmed by 2 bases and J by 2 bases, 4 bases remained unmatched. The chain's CDR3 is CASSYPGLAGQETQYF. The CDR3 DNA sequence: TGTGCCAGCAGTTACCCCGGACTAGCGGGTCAAGAGACCCAGTACTTC.

The chain couples TRBV7-9 to TRBJ1-1; no clear D gene. Germline CDR1 reads SEHNR; CDR2 reads FQNEAQ (reference sequence). V was trimmed by 5 bases and J by 7 bases, leaving 5 bases between them. The CDR3 is made up of 10 amino acids. The CDR3 DNA sequence: TGTGCCAGCAGCCTCCGTGAAGCTTTCTTT. Its translation is CASSLREAFF.

The genes are TRBV9 and TRBJ1-1, with a tentative D call TRBD1 (5 bases). CDR3 length equals 12 residues. V lost 4 bases to trimming and J lost 7 bases, with 11 bases between them. Germline assignment: CDR1 SGDLS and CDR2 YYNGEE. The CDR3 sequence is CASSPGPHEAFF. CDR3 DNA sequence: TGTGCCAGCAGCCCAGGGCCCCATGAAGCTTTCTTT.

This chain uses TRBV30 with TRBJ2-1; D perhaps matches TRBD2 (6 bases). Germline V CDR1 and CDR2: GTSNPN, SVGIG (reference sequence). This CDR3 region has 15 residues. V gave up 4 bases and J gave up 0 bases, with 13 bases separating them. The CDR3 sequence: CAWNPGDRSYNEQFF. The CDR3 DNA sequence: TGTGCCTGGAACCCGGGGGACCGCTCCTACAATGAGCAGTTCTTC.

J is TRBJ1-2 and V is TRBV7-2; TRBD1 is a possible D gene (6 bases). V was cut by 2 bases and J by 3 bases, with 13 bases left in between. This CDR3 contains 15 residues. Germline V gene data show CDR1 as SGHTA and CDR2 as FQGNSA. This CDR3 reads CASSLRAGEDYGYTF. The CDR3 nucleotides are TGTGCCAGCAGCTTACGCGCAGGGGAAGACTATGGCTACACCTTC.

This chain links TRBV6-5 with TRBJ2-7; a weak D match, TRBD1 (6 bases). CDR3 length: 14 residues. Trimming cost V 8 bases and J 4 bases, with 18 bases left between them. Per the germline V gene, CDR1 is MNHEY and CDR2 is SVGAGI. The CDR3 spells CASVTAQGWYEQYF. CDR3 bases: TGTGCCAGCGTTACTGCGCAGGGGTGGTACGAGCAGTACTTC.

The rearrangement uses TRBV4-1 and TRBJ2-1; TRBD1 matches 9 bases. The trim removed 4 bases at V and 8 bases at J, leaving 12 bases unmatched. Germline V CDR1 and CDR2: MGHRA, YSYEKL. This CDR3 contains 16 residues. In DNA, the CDR3 is TGCGCCAGCAGCCGCAAAGAGGGACAGGGTCAGCATGAGCAGTTCTTC. It codes for CASSRKEGQGQHEQFF.

The chain is built from TRBV4-1 and TRBJ1-1; 9 nucleotides align to TRBD1. Unmatched junction bases numbered 10, after V lost 4 bases and J lost 4 bases. CDR3 length equals 16 residues. Germline-derived CDR1 and CDR2 are MGHRA and YSYEKL. CDR3 DNA sequence: TGCGCCAGCAGCCGGAAAGAGGACAGGGGCGGCACTGAAGCTTTCTTT. It codes for CASSRKEDRGGTEAFF.

This sequence joins TRBV12-5 and TRBJ1-1, with unresolved D. This CDR3 comprises 13 residues. The germline V gene encodes CDR1 LGHNT and CDR2 FRNRAP. V lost 1 base, J lost 1 base, and 4 bases lay in between. The CDR3 region has the DNA TGTGCTAGTGGTTTGGGAGGGAACACTGAAGCTTTCTTT. This gives the protein CASGLGGNTEAFF.

This chain joins TRBV5-4 and TRBJ2-7, with D maybe TRBD1 (5 bases). Germline loops: CDR1 SGHNT, CDR2 YYREEE (reference sequence). V lost 0 bases to trimming and J lost 1 base, with 11 bases between them. CDR3 length: 15 amino acids. CDR3 amino acids: CASSLGRAPSYEQYF. CDR3 in DNA: TGTGCCAGCAGCTTGGGCAGGGCCCCGTCCTACGAGCAGTACTTC.

The chain recombines TRBV29-1 with TRBJ1-5, with unresolved D. Germline V lookup: CDR1 SQVTM, CDR2 ANQGSEA. The V gene lost 4 bases and the J gene lost 0 bases, with 7 bases spanning the gap. CDR3 length: 13 residues. CDR3 bases: TGCAGCGTTGGGCCAGATAGCAATCAGCCCCAGCATTTT. Its translation is CSVGPDSNQPQHF.

The rearrangement uses TRBV7-9 and TRBJ2-2; the D is unclear. The V gene's germline CDR1 is SEHNR and CDR2 FQNEAQ (reference sequence). V lost 5 bases to trimming and J lost 4 bases, with 11 bases between them. This CDR3 comprises 14 residues. In nucleotides, the CDR3 is TGTGCCAGCAGCCGCCAAGCGTCCACCGGGGAGCTGTTTTTT. Translated, it gives CASSRQASTGELFF. Full variable domain (rest looked up from reference TRBV7-9 and TRBJ2-2): DTGVSQNPRHKITKRGQNVTFRCDPISEHNRLYWYRQTLGQGPEFLTYFQNEAQLEKSRLLSDRFSAERPKGSFSTLEIQRTEQGDSAMYLCASSRQASTGELFFGEGSRLTVL.

The rearrangement links TRBV5-1 to TRBJ1-1, with a weak D call TRBD1 (5 bases). This CDR3 is built from 17 residues. Trimming took off 4 bases at V and 2 bases at J, with 21 bases between the two ends. CDR1 SGHRS and CDR2 YFSETQ come from the germline V gene. The DNA of the CDR3 is TGCGCCAGCAGCGAAAGACAGACAAGTTTGTTAAACACTGAAGCTTTCTTT. Amino acids: CASSERQTSLLNTEAFF.

This chain links TRBV7-9 with TRBJ2-1, with 13 bases lining up with TRBD2. Germline V gives CDR1 SEHNR, CDR2 FQNEAQ (reference sequence). The CDR3 totals 16 residues. The ends lost 3 bases at V and 3 bases at J; junction bases unmatched: 2. CDR3 in amino acids: CASSFWTSGGYNEQFF. In DNA form, the CDR3 reads TGTGCCAGCAGCTTCTGGACTAGCGGGGGCTACAATGAGCAGTTCTTC.

V is TRBV4-1 and J is TRBJ2-5, with D perhaps matching TRBD1 (6 bases). V shed 1 base and J shed 1 base, with 10 bases lying between them. Germline V CDR1 and CDR2: MGHRA, YSYEKL. The CDR3 runs to 15 residues. As DNA, the CDR3 is TGCGCCAGCAGCCAAGTCCTGGGGGCCCAAGAGACCCAGTACTTC. Translating gives CASSQVLGAQETQYF.

The J gene is TRBJ2-2, the V gene TRBV14, with D possibly TRBD1 on 5 matching bases. The CDR3 spans 19 residues. Trimming took 1 base from V and 1 from J, leaving 19 bases between them. CDR1 SGHDN and CDR2 FVKESK come from the germline V gene. The CDR3: CASSQGYSGWGRNTGELFF. DNA of the CDR3: TGTGCCAGCAGCCAAGGGTATTCTGGTTGGGGCCGGAACACCGGGGAGCTGTTTTTT.

This clone was detected only a few times. The chain employs TRBV10-3 and TRBJ2-5; 8 bases fit TRBD1. This CDR3 is 14 amino acids long. With V trimmed by 6 bases and J by 2 bases, 5 bases remained unmatched. Germline CDR1 reads ENHRY; CDR2 reads SYGVKD. The CDR3 loop is CAIRAQGVQETQYF. In DNA form, the CDR3 reads TGTGCCATCAGAGCACAGGGGGTTCAAGAGACCCAGTACTTC.

The rearrangement joins TRBV19 to TRBJ2-5; the match to TRBD2 covers 12 bases. There are 16 residues in the CDR3. Unmatched junction bases numbered 3, after V lost 3 bases and J lost 1 base. Germline V gene sequence: CDR1 LNHDA, CDR2 SQIVND (reference sequence). The CDR3 spells CASSISGLAGQETQYF. In DNA form, the CDR3 reads TGTGCCAGTAGTATCTCGGGACTAGCGGGCCAAGAGACCCAGTACTTC.